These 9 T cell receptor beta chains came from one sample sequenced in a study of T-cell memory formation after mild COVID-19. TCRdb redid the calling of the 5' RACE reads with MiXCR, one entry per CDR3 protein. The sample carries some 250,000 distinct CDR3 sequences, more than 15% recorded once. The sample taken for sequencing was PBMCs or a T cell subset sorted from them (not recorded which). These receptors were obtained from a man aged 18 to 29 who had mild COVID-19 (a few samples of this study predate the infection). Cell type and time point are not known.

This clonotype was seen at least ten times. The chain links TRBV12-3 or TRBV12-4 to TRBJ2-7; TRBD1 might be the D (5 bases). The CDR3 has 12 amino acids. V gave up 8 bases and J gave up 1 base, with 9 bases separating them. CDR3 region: CASYDSSYEQYV. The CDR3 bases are TGTGCCAGCTATGACAGTTCCTACGAGCAGTACGTC.

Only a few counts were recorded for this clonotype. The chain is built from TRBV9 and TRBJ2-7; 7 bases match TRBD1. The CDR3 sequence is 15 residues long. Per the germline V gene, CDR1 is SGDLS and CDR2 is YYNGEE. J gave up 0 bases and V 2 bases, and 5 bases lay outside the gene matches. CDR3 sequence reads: CASSVYRGYSYEQYV. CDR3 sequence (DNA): TGTGCCAGCAGCGTTTACAGGGGTTACTCCTACGAGCAGTACGTC.

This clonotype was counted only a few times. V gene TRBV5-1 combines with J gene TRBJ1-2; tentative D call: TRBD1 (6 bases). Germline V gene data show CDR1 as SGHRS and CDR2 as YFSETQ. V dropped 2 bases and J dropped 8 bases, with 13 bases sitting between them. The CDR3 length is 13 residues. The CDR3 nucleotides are TGCGCCAGCAGCTTAATACAGGGTGAGGGCTACACCTTC. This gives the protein CASSLIQGEGYTF.

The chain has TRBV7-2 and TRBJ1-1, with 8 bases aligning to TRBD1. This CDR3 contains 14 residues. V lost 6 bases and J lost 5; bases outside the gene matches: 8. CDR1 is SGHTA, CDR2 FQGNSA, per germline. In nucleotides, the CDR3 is TGTGCCAGCAGGAGACGGACAGGGAGGACTGAAGCTTTCTTT. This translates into CASRRRTGRTEAFF.

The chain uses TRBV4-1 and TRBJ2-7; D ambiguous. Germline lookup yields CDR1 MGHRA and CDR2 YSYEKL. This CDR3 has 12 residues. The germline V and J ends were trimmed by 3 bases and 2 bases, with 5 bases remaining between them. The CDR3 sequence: CASSQVPYEQYF. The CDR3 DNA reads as TGCGCCAGCAGCCAGGTTCCCTACGAGCAGTACTTC.

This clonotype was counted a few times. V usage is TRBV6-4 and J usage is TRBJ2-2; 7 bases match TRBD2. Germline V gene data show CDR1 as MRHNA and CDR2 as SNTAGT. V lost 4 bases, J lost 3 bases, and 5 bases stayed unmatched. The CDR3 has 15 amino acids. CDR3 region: CASSVRGIDTGELFF. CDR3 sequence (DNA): TGTGCCAGCAGTGTGCGGGGGATAGACACCGGGGAGCTGTTTTTT.

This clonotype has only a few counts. The CDR3 DNA reads TGTGCCAGCAGCTTAGATGGGGTCTACGAGCAGTACGTC. The encoded protein is CASSLDGVYEQYV. The V gene is TRBV7-9, the J gene TRBJ2-7; D is undetermined. Germline CDR1 and CDR2: SEHNR and FQNEAQ (reference sequence). Trimming took off 1 base at V and 3 bases at J, with 7 bases between the two ends. This CDR3 spans 13 amino acids.

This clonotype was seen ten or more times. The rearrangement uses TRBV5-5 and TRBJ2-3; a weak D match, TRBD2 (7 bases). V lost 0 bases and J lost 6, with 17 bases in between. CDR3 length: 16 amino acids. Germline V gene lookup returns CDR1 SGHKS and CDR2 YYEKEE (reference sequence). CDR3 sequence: CASSLAEGGHLDTQYF. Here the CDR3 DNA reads TGTGCCAGCAGCTTGGCCGAGGGGGGGCATTTGGATACGCAGTATTTT.

The CDR3 here is CASSSRDLRGYGYTF. CDR3 nucleotide sequence: TGTGCCAGCAGCTCCCGGGACCTCAGAGGGTATGGCTACACCTTC. This chain links TRBV7-2 with TRBJ1-2; TRBD1 might be the D (5 bases). Germline CDR1 is SGHTA and CDR2 is FQGNSA. This CDR3 is 15 amino acids long. The V end was cut by 4 bases, the J end by 5 bases, with 17 bases between.